A selection of T cell receptor beta chains follows, all from one sample in a study of T cells in localized non-small cell lung cancer. Generated by immunoSEQ multiplex PCR, the TCRdb table keeps only in-frame clones and is missing some. Of 30,000 to 35,000 clones in the sample, 70% to 90% are singletons; the top ten hold roughly 2.9%. Material: peripheral blood, obtained before any cancer treatment. All receptors derive from a female donor of 60 years or more with stage I lung adenocarcinoma. The CDR3 runs from the conserved cysteine through the conserved F or W.

J gene: TRBJ2-7
V gene: TRBV28
CDR3 protein: CASSLEGYEQYF

J gene: TRBJ2-5
V gene: TRBV18
CDR3 protein: CASSPREQTGKTQYF

J gene: TRBJ2-3
V gene: TRBV19
CDR3 protein: CASSGSGRADTQYF

J gene: TRBJ2-7
V gene: TRBV7-2
CDR3 protein: CASSLAGKQYF

J gene: TRBJ2-1
V gene: TRBV7-2
CDR3 protein: CASSLAGTSTHEQFF

J gene: TRBJ2-3
V gene: TRBV7-2
CDR3 protein: CASSLAVLSDTQYF

J gene: TRBJ1-3
V gene: TRBV5-1
CDR3 protein: CASSLRAVGQGYSGNTIYF

J gene: TRBJ2-1
V gene: TRBV5-5
CDR3 protein: CASSSHSGIRSNEQFF

J gene: TRBJ2-7
V gene: TRBV4-3
CDR3 protein: CASSHNRGSGEQYF

J gene: TRBJ1-5
V gene: TRBV12-5
CDR3 protein: CASGLVRQLNQPQHF

J gene: TRBJ2-1
V gene: TRBV5-1
CDR3 protein: CASSLGDTYNEQFF

J gene: TRBJ2-2
V gene: TRBV18
CDR3 protein: CASSDRAGELFF

J gene: TRBJ1-2
V gene: TRBV5-6
CDR3 protein: CASSLGRGHYGYTF

J gene: TRBJ1-1
V gene: TRBV18
CDR3 protein: CASSPPQLSANTEAFF

J gene: TRBJ1-4
V gene: TRBV28
CDR3 protein: CASSSGQPGTNEKLFF

J gene: TRBJ1-1
V gene: TRBV9
CDR3 protein: CASSAALKWTEAFF

J gene: TRBJ1-2
V gene: TRBV29-1
CDR3 protein: CSDYDQGSTNYGYTF

J gene: TRBJ2-5
V gene: TRBV27
CDR3 protein: CASRRLGAPQVETQYF

J gene: TRBJ1-2
V gene: TRBV7-9
CDR3 protein: CASSFSDSDGYTF

J gene: TRBJ2-2
V gene: TRBV6-1
CDR3 protein: CASSDPGLAGGAGELFF

J gene: TRBJ2-1
V gene: TRBV12-5
CDR3 protein: CASVPRAGENEQFF

J gene: TRBJ1-2
V gene: TRBV5-6
CDR3 protein: CASSLVLTSQGYAF